The 18 T cell receptor beta chains presented below share a single source sample, sequenced in a study of shared clonotypes between healthy human individuals. The table came from immunoSEQ multiplex PCR; TCRdb's copy has only in-frame clones and leaves some out. The sample has more than 850,000 clones; 75% to 85% are singletons. Sample: memory CD4+ T cells from PBMCs. Subset here: CD45RA-negative fraction. The receptor source for this set is a man younger than 35 in good health. Some clones in this sample may be carry-over from other donors' samples.

This clone came up a few times. Since a much larger clone is just one base distant, this may be a read error. The same CDR3 can be traced to other DNA sequences in this sample. The rearrangement joins TRBV28 to TRBJ1-4; D is possibly TRBD1 (5 bases). The CDR3 contains 15 residues. Germline CDR1 MDHEN, CDR2 SYDVKM. The germline V and J ends were trimmed by 2 bases and 0 bases, with 7 bases remaining between them. The CDR3 region has the DNA TGTGCCAGCAGTTTACTGGGGGCAACTAATGAAAAACTGTTTTTT. Translated, it gives CASSLLGATNEKLFF.

The chain uses TRBV5-1 and TRBJ2-5; 8 bases are shared with TRBD1. The ends lost 2 bases at V and 1 base at J; junction bases unmatched: 4. Germline assignment: CDR1 SGHRS and CDR2 YFSETQ. The CDR3 is 15 amino acids. The CDR3 bases are TGCGCCAGCAGCTTTGCAGGGGGCGGCCAAGAGACCCAGTACTTC. This sequence encodes CASSFAGGGQETQYF.

The chain joins TRBV5-1 to TRBJ2-2; 9 nucleotides agree with TRBD1. Germline CDR1 SGHRS, CDR2 YFSETQ. J gave up 8 bases and V 1 base, and 6 bases lay outside the gene matches. The CDR3 has 15 residues. CDR3 DNA sequence: TGCGCCAGCAGCTTGCAGGGACAGGGTGCGGGGGAGCTGTTTTTT. This encodes CASSLQGQGAGELFF.

The chain is built from TRBV28 and TRBJ2-4; D is ambiguous. V lost 3 bases and J lost 0, with 12 bases in between. The CDR3 contains 16 residues. CDR1 and CDR2 (germline): MDHEN, SYDVKM. The CDR3 nucleotides are TGTGCCAGCAGTTTCATGGGGAAGTTAGCCAAAAACATTCAGTACTTC. This translates into CASSFMGKLAKNIQYF.

With respect to this clone: The same CDR3 arises from other DNA sequences in this sample as well. This chain joins TRBV18 and TRBJ2-3; D gene uncertain. The length of the CDR3 is 11 residues. Germline loops: CDR1 KGHSH, CDR2 LQKENI. V was shortened by 3 bases and J by 4 bases, with 2 bases between the two germline ends. CDR3: CASSPSDTQYF. The CDR3, as DNA: TGTGCCAGCTCACCCTCAGATACGCAGTATTTT.

V gene TRBV30 combines with J gene TRBJ1-2, with D maybe TRBD1 (6 bases). Trimming removed 5 bases at V and 3 bases at J, with 13 bases between. The V gene's germline CDR1 is GTSNPN and CDR2 SVGIG (reference sequence). This CDR3 has 13 residues. This chain's CDR3 is CAWGKDSHYGYTF. The CDR3 region has the DNA TGTGCCTGGGGCAAGGACAGCCACTATGGCTACACCTTC.

The chain carries TRBV5-1 and TRBJ2-1; TRBD2 agrees at 16 bases. Germline-derived CDR1 and CDR2 are SGHRS and YFSETQ. This CDR3 has 18 amino acids. The V gene end was trimmed by 4 bases and the J gene end by 0 bases; junction bases not matched to a gene: 4. The CDR3 sequence: CASSSGTSGRASYNEQFF. The CDR3 DNA reads TGCGCCAGCAGCAGCGGGACTAGCGGGAGGGCCTCCTACAATGAGCAGTTCTTC.

This chain joins TRBV28 and TRBJ1-2, with a possible D match to TRBD1 (5 bases). CDR3 length equals 14 residues. V shed 2 bases and J shed 4 bases, with 11 bases lying between them. The germline gives CDR1 MDHEN, CDR2 SYDVKM. The CDR3 is CASSLGTEFYGYTF. CDR3 bases: TGTGCCAGCAGTTTAGGGACGGAATTCTATGGCTACACCTTC.

The chain carries TRBV7-6 and TRBJ1-1; D might be TRBD1 (6 bases). V dropped 8 bases and J dropped 5 bases, with 12 bases sitting between them. Looked up from germline, CDR1 is SGHVS and CDR2 is FNYEAQ. The CDR3 sequence is 12 residues long. CDR3 nucleotides: TGTGCCAGCGTATTGGGGGCTACTGAAGCTTTCTTT. It yields the protein CASVLGATEAFF.

This sequence joins TRBV18 and TRBJ2-7; 7 positions match TRBD1. The CDR3 contains 14 residues. Losses at the gene ends were 7 bases for V and 2 bases for J; bases not matched to a gene: 8. The germline V gene encodes CDR1 KGHSH and CDR2 LQKENI. The CDR3 is CASLATGSTYEQYF. CDR3 bases: TGTGCCAGCTTAGCGACAGGGTCTACCTACGAGCAGTACTTC.

The chain combines TRBV18 with TRBJ1-2, with D maybe TRBD1 (5 bases). Trimming left V 2 bases short and J 8 bases short, with 12 bases between. CDR3 size: 13 residues. Per germline, CDR1 KGHSH and CDR2 LQKENI. The CDR3 is CASSPEPGTGYTF. The DNA for the CDR3 is TGTGCCAGCTCACCAGAACCCGGGACCGGCTACACCTTC.

The chain is built from TRBV15 and TRBJ2-3, with TRBD2 identical over 15 bases. Germline CDR1 is LNHNV and CDR2 is YYDKDF (reference sequence). With 8 bases clipped from V and 5 bases from J, the junction kept 2 bases outside the gene matches. The CDR3 is made up of 14 amino acids. DNA for the CDR3: TGTGCCACCTTGGGACTAGCGGGAGGAGATACGCAGTATTTT. Encoded protein: CATLGLAGGDTQYF.

This chain uses TRBV5-1 with TRBJ2-5; no clear D. The CDR3 covers 15 residues. The ends were cut back, 0 bases at V and 1 base at J, with 10 bases in the middle. Per germline, CDR1 SGHRS and CDR2 YFSETQ. The CDR3 sequence: CASSLDKALQETQYF. The CDR3, as DNA: TGCGCCAGCAGCTTGGATAAGGCTCTCCAAGAGACCCAGTACTTC.

The chain joins TRBV7-9 to TRBJ1-1, with 7 bases fitting TRBD1. Trimming cost V 1 base and J 11 bases; bases outside gene matches: 7. Germline V gene data show CDR1 as SEHNR and CDR2 as FQNEAQ (reference sequence). CDR3 size: 13 residues. This CDR3 is CASSLEEGATAFF. The DNA of the CDR3 is TGTGCCAGCAGCTTAGAGGAGGGGGCGACGGCTTTCTTT.

This chain uses TRBV7-2 with TRBJ2-7, with TRBD2 matching over 14 bases. V lost 1 base to trimming and J lost 3 bases; unmatched junction nucleotides: 5. This CDR3 contains 17 residues. The germline V gene encodes CDR1 SGHTA and CDR2 FQGNSA. This chain's CDR3 is CASSLVGTSGGNYEQYF. The CDR3, as DNA: TGTGCCAGCAGCTTAGTCGGGACTAGCGGGGGTAACTACGAGCAGTACTTC.

This clone appeared a few times. The rearrangement joins TRBV18 to TRBJ2-7, with TRBD1 as a possible D gene (6 bases). Trimming took off 3 bases at V and 4 bases at J, with 16 bases between the two ends. Germline CDR1 and CDR2: KGHSH and LQKENI. This CDR3 comprises 15 residues. CDR3 amino acids: CASSPFRDTLYEQYF. CDR3 in DNA: TGTGCCAGCTCACCCTTCCGGGACACCTTATACGAGCAGTACTTC.

This clone has a handful of counts. The rearrangement uses TRBV10-3 and TRBJ2-2; possible D gene TRBD1, 5 bases. The CDR3 contains 14 residues. The V gene lost 5 bases and the J gene lost 4 bases, with 11 bases spanning the gap. Per germline, CDR1 ENHRY and CDR2 SYGVKD. For the CDR3, the DNA is TGTGCCATCAGTAACAGGACCACCACCGGGGAGCTGTTTTTT. Translating gives CAISNRTTTGELFF.

The chain couples TRBV19 to TRBJ1-1, with TRBD1 matching over 9 bases. With 6 bases clipped from V and 2 bases from J, the junction kept 4 bases outside the gene matches. The CDR3 runs 14 residues. Germline loops: CDR1 LNHDA, CDR2 SQIVND (reference sequence). This CDR3 reads CASRGQGINTEAFF. The CDR3 DNA reads as TGTGCCAGTAGGGGACAGGGAATAAACACTGAAGCTTTCTTT.